This passage covers 2 T cell receptor beta chains from one sample sequenced in a study of blood T cell repertoires in COVID-19 (dated by TCRdb to 2018 to 2021). Library preparation employed the immunoSEQ multiplex PCR assay. The table comes from immuneACCESS by way of TCRdb, which keeps in-frame sequences with V and J called. Part of the clones is missing from these tables; in studies checked, under half for an unresolved V gene and the rest for unknown reasons. The sample yields some 200,000 clones; over 75% were counted once. 6.5% to 9% of the sample is taken by the ten largest. What was sequenced was PBMCs or T cells enriched from blood (not recorded which). These receptors all come from a woman between 40 and 50 years old with acute COVID-19.

The chain employs TRBV18 and TRBJ1-1, with 8 nucleotides matching TRBD1. With 5 bases clipped from V and 0 bases from J, the junction kept 5 bases outside the gene matches. The CDR3 is made up of 15 amino acids. CDR1 KGHSH and CDR2 LQKENI come from the germline V gene. The CDR3 DNA reads as TGTGCCAGCTCAGGGACAGGTTTAGTGAACACTGAAGCTTTCTTT. Protein sequence: CASSGTGLVNTEAFF.

This chain connects TRBV6-2 or TRBV6-3 to TRBJ2-1; 10 bases agree with TRBD2. The germline V gene has CDR1 MNHEY and CDR2 SVGEGT. The CDR3 has 17 amino acids. After removal of 2 bases from V and 5 bases from J, the junction contained 9 bases not matched to a gene. The CDR3 spells CASSYGASGSHDNEQFF. As DNA, the CDR3 is TGTGCCAGCAGTTACGGGGCTAGCGGGAGCCACGACAATGAGCAGTTCTTC.